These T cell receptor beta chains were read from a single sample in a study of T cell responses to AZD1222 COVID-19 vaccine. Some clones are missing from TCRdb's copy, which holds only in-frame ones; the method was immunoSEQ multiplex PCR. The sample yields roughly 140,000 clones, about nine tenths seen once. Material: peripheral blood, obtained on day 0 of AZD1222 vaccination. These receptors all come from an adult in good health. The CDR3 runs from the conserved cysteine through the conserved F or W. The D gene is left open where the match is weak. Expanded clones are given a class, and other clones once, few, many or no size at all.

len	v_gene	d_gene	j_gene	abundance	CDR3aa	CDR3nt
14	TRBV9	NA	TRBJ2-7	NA	CASSVGDSTYEQYF	TGTGCCAGCAGCGTAGGAGACTCTACCTACGAGCAGTACTTC
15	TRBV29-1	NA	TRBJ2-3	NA	CSVVGPGDDTDTQYF	TGCAGCGTCGTGGGCCCAGGGGATGACACAGATACGCAGTATTTT
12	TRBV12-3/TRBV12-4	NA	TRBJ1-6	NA	CASRSYNSPLHF	TGTGCCAGCAGATCTTATAATTCACCCCTCCACTTT
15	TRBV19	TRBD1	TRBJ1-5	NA	CASSSGTAGNQPQHF	TGTGCCAGTAGTAGCGGGACAGCCGGCAATCAGCCCCAGCATTTT
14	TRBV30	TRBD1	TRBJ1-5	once	CAWSVTGWNQPQHF	TGTGCCTGGAGTGTGACAGGGTGGAATCAGCCCCAGCATTTT
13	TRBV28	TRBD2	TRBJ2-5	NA	CASQRGGQETQYF	TGTGCCAGCCAACGGGGGGGACAAGAGACCCAGTACTTC
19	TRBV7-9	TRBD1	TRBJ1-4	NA	CASSASTRDRGLDNEKLFF	TGTGCCAGCAGCGCATCGACCCGGGACAGGGGGCTTGATAATGAAAAACTGTTTTTT
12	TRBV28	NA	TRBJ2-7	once	CASSLQRVEQYF	TGTGCCAGCAGTTTACAGCGGGTCGAGCAGTACTTC
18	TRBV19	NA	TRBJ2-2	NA	CASSPRWGREGGPGELFF	TGTGCCAGTAGTCCAAGGTGGGGGCGAGAGGGTGGTCCCGGGGAGCTGTTTTTT
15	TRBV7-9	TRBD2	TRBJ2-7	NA	CASSSLAVSSYEQYF	TGTGCCAGCAGCTCCCTAGCGGTTTCTTCCTACGAGCAGTACTTC
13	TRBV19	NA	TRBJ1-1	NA	CASSIKTNTEAFF	TGTGCCAGTAGTATTAAGACGAACACTGAAGCTTTCTTT
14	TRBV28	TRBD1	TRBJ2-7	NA	CASTQQGRRDEQYF	TGTGCCAGCACCCAACAGGGGCGAAGGGACGAGCAGTACTTC
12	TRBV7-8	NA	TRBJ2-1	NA	CASSPRSLEQFF	TGTGCCAGCAGCCCACGGTCCTTAGAGCAGTTCTTC
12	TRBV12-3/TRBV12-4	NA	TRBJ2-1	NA	CASSLVRNEQFF	TGTGCCAGCAGTTTAGTCAGGAATGAGCAGTTCTTC
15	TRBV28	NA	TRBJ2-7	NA	CASSLVKGVSYEQYF	TGTGCCAGCAGCCTCGTTAAGGGGGTATCCTACGAGCAGTACTTC
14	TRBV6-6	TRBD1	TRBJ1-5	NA	CASSYDREFQPQHF	TGTGCCAGCAGTTACGACAGGGAATTTCAGCCCCAGCATTTT
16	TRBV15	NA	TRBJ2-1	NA	CATSRDLVTRRNEQFF	TGTGCCACCAGCAGAGATTTAGTAACTCGGCGGAATGAGCAGTTCTTC
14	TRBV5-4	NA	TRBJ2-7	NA	CASSSGGGVYEQYF	TGTGCCAGCAGCTCCGGAGGGGGGGTCTACGAGCAGTACTTC
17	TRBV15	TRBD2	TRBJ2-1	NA	CATSRDRLAGVKNEQFF	TGTGCCACCAGCAGGGACCGTTTAGCGGGAGTTAAAAATGAGCAGTTCTTC
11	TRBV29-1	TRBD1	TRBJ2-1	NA	CSGNRGDEQFF	TGCAGCGGAAACAGGGGAGATGAGCAGTTCTTC
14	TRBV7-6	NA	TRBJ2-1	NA	CASSLAHYLDEQFF	TGTGCCAGCAGCTTAGCGCATTATCTCGATGAGCAGTTCTTC
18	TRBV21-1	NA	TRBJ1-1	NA	CASSIQTGHGPMNTEAFF	TGTGCCAGCAGCATCCAGACGGGACACGGACCTATGAACACTGAAGCTTTCTTT
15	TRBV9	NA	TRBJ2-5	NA	CASSVGWGLQETQYF	TGTGCCAGCAGCGTAGGCTGGGGCCTTCAAGAGACCCAGTACTTC
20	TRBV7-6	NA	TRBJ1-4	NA	CASSLIVQAPHSEENEKLFF	TGTGCCAGCAGCTTAATAGTCCAAGCGCCCCACTCCGAAGAGAATGAAAAACTGTTTTTT